The clone carrying this T cell receptor (beta chain) was observed a few times. Its matching antigen is unknown. V dropped 0 bases and J dropped 6; count of bases not matched to a gene: 10. CDR3 length: 15 amino acids. Germline lookup yields CDR1 DFQATT and CDR2 SNEGSKA (reference sequence). Treatment meaning: roughly 10-day PBMC culture with coronavirus spike peptide pools or control peptides (ViraFEST assay). The collection of CD4+ T cells from the unexposed donor took place before the COVID-19 pandemic (2011-2018). SARS-CoV-2 S/N and four cold-coronavirus spikes were used to probe unexposed-donor CD4+ T cells, cells permitting. These data belong to a study of vaccination and CD4 T cells after COVID-19. An Oncomine TCR Beta short-read assay was used to sequence the DNA from cultured CD4+ T cells. Using the QIAamp micro DNA kit, genomic DNA was extracted from the CD4+ T cells that had been cultured. TCRdb itself ran the PCR reads through MiXCR, one entry per CDR3 protein. The data show about 8,800 distinct CDR3 sequences, 30% to 45% seen once.

The receptor was isolated from a human donor in good health. The source material was CD4+ T cells from blood, cultured in vitro. The chain recombines TRBV20-1 with TRBJ1-1, with 7 bases lining up with TRBD1. The CDR3 nucleotides are TGCAGTGCTAGAGATATGGGGACAGTGGGTGCTGAAGCTTTCTTT. It encodes CSARDMGTVGAEAFF.